The sequence of this T cell receptor beta chain was determined in a study of cytomegalovirus exposure and HLA in healthy donors. Study at large: Around 83% of roughly 400 genotyped donors fell in the Caucasian-associated ancestry cluster.

Germline CDR1 is SGHDN and CDR2 is FVKESK. The CDR3 is 15 amino acids. Trimming at V came to 1 base and at J to 3 bases, leaving 1 base not matched to a gene. PCR involved 60 Vbeta and 13 Jbeta primers. Some clones are missing from TCRdb's copy, which holds only in-frame ones; the method was immunoSEQ multiplex PCR. The table lists tens of thousands of clones, 77% of them singletons. This TCR was recovered from a middle-aged man in good health and CMV-seropositive. The chain uses TRBV14 and TRBJ2-1; 9 bases agree with TRBD2. Sequenced sample: PBMCs. The CDR3 region has the DNA TGTGCCAGCAGCCAAGTTAGCGGGAGCTACAATGAGCAGTTCTTC. It is translated as CASSQVSGSYNEQFF.